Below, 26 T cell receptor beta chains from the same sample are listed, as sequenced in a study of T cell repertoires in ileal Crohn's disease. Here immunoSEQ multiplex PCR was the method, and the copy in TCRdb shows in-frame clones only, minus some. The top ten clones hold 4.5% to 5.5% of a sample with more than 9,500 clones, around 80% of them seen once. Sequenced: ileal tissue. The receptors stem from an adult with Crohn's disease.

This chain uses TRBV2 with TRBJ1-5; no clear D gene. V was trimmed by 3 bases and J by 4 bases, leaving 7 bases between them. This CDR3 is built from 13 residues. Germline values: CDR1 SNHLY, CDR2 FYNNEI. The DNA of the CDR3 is TGTGCCAGCAGTGAGGGAGGGAATCAGCCCCAGCATTTT. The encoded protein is CASSEGGNQPQHF.

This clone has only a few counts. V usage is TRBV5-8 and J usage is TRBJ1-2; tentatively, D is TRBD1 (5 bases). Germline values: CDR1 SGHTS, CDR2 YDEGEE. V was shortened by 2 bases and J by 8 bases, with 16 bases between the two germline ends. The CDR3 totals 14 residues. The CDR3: CASSFPGTPGGYTF. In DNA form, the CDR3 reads TGTGCCAGCAGCTTTCCCGGGACTCCAGGCGGCTACACCTTC.

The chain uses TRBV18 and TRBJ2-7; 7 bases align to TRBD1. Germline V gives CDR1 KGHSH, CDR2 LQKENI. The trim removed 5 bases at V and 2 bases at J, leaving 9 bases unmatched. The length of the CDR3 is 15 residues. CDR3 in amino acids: CASSYDRVKAYEQYF. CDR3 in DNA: TGTGCCAGCTCATACGACAGGGTCAAGGCCTACGAGCAGTACTTC.

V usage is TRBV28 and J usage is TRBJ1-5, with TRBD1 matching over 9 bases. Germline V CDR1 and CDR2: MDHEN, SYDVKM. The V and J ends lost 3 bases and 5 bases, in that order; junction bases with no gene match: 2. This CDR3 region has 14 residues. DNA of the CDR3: TGTGCCAGCAGTTTCGGGACAGGGTATCAGCCCCAGCATTTT. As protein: CASSFGTGYQPQHF.

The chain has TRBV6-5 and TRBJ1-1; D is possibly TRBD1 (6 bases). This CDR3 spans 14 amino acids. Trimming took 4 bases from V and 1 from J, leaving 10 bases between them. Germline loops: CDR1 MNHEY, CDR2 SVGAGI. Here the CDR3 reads CASSSLTGNTEAFF. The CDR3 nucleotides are TGTGCCAGCAGTTCCCTGACAGGGAACACTGAAGCTTTCTTT.

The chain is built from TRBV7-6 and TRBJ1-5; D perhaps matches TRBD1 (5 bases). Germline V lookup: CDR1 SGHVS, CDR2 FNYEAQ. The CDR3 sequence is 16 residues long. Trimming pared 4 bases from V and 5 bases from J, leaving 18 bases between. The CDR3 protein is CASSCNRRAPDQPQHF. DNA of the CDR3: TGTGCCAGCAGCTGCAACAGGAGAGCCCCAGATCAGCCCCAGCATTTT.

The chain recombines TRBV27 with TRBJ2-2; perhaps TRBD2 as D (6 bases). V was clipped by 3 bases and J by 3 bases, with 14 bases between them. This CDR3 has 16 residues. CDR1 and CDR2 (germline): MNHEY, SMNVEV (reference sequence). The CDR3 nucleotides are TGTGCCAGCAGTTTTGGGGGGAGCCCGTACACCGGGGAGCTGTTTTTT. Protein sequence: CASSFGGSPYTGELFF.

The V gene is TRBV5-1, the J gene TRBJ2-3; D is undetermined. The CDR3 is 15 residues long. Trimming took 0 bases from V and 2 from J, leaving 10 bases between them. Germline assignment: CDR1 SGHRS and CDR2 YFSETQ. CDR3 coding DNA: TGCGCCAGCAGCTTGGGTACCACAACCACAGATACGCAGTATTTT. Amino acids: CASSLGTTTTDTQYF.

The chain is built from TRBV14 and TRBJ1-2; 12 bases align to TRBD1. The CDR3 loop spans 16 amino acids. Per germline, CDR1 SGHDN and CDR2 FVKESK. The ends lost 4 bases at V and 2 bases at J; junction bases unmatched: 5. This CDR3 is CASSPGGQGANYGYTF. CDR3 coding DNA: TGTGCCAGCAGCCCCGGGGGACAGGGGGCAAACTATGGCTACACCTTC.

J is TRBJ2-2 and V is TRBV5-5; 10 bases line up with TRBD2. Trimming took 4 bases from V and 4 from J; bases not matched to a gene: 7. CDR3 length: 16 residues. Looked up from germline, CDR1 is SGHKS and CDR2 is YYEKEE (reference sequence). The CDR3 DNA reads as TGTGCCAGCAGCCCAGGACTAGCGGAGGCCACCGGGGAGCTGTTTTTT. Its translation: CASSPGLAEATGELFF. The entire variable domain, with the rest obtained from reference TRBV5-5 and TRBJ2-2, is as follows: DAGVTQSPTHLIKTRGQQVTLRCSPISGHKSVSWYQQVLGQGPQFIFQYYEKEERGRGNFPDRFSARQFPNYSSELNVNALLLGDSALYLCASSPGLAEATGELFFGEGSRLTVL.

In nucleotides, the CDR3 is TGTGCCAGCAAGACTAGCGGGCACACAGATACGCAGTATTTT. As protein: CASKTSGHTDTQYF. This rearrangement joins TRBV27 to TRBJ2-3; TRBD2 aligns across 10 bases. CDR1 MNHEY and CDR2 SMNVEV come from the germline V gene (reference sequence). This CDR3 contains 14 residues. V trimming: 7 bases; J trimming: 2 bases; junction bases outside the gene matches: 3.

For the CDR3, the DNA is TGTGCCAGCAGCTTGTTCGACAGGGAAGTTCAGCCCCAGCATTTT. Translating it yields CASSLFDREVQPQHF. The V gene is TRBV5-5, the J gene TRBJ1-5; 7 nucleotides align to TRBD1. Germline V gene data show CDR1 as SGHKS and CDR2 as YYEKEE (reference sequence). CDR3 size: 15 residues. V shed 1 base, J shed 6 bases, and the junction held 7 bases outside the gene matches.

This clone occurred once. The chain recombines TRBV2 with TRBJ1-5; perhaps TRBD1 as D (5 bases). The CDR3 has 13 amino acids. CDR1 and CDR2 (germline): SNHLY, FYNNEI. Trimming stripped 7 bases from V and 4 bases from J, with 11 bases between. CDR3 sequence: CASTLTVNQPQHF. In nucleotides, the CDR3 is TGTGCCAGCACCTTGACAGTGAATCAGCCCCAGCATTTT.

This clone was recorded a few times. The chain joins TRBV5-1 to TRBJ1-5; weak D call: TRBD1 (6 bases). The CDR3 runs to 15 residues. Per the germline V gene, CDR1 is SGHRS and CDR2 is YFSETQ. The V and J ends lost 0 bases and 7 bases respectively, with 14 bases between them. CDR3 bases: TGCGCCAGCAGCTTGGCAGGGGCCCACGAACAGCCCCAGCATTTT. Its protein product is CASSLAGAHEQPQHF.

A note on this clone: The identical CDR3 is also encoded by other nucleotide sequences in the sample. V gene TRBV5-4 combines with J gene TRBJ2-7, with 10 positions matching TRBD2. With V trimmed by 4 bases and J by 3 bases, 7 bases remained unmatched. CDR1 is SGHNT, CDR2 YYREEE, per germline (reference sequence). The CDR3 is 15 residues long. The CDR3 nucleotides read TGTGCCAGCAGCCTGAGTAGCGGGGGGAACTACGAGCAGTACTTC. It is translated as CASSLSSGGNYEQYF. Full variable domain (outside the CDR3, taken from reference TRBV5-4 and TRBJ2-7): ETGVTQSPTHLIKTRGQQVTLRCSSQSGHNTVSWYQQALGQGPQFIFQYYREEENGRGNFPPRFSGLQFPNYSSELNVNALELDDSALYLCASSLSSGGNYEQYFGPGTRLTVT.

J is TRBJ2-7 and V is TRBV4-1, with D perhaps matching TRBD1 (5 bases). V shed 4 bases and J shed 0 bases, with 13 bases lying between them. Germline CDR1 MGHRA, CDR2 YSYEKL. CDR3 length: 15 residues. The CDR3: CASSRQGASSYEQYF. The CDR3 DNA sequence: TGCGCCAGCAGCCGTCAGGGCGCAAGCTCCTACGAGCAGTACTTC.

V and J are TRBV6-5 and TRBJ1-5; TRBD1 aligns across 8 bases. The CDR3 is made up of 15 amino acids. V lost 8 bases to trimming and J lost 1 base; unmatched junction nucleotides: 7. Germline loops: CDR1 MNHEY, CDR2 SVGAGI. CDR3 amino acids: CASGNRGVSNQPQHF. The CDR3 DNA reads TGTGCCAGCGGAAACAGGGGGGTAAGCAATCAGCCCCAGCATTTT.

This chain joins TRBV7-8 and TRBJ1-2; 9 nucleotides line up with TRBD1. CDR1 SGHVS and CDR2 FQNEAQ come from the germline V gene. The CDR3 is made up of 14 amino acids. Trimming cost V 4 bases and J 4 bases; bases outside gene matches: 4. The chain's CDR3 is CASSSTGGLYGYTF. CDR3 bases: TGTGCCAGCAGCTCTACAGGGGGCCTCTATGGCTACACCTTC.

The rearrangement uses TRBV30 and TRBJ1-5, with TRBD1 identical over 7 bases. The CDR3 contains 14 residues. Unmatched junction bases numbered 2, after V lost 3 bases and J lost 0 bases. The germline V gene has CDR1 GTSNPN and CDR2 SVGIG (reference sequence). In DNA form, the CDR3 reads TGTGCCTGGAGCACAGGGGATAGCAATCAGCCCCAGCATTTT. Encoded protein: CAWSTGDSNQPQHF.

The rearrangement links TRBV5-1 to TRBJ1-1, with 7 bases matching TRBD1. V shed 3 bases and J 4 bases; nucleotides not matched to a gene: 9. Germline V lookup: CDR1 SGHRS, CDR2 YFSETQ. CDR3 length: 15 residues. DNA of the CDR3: TGCGCCAGCAGCTCCTCGTTGGCAGGGGGCACTGAAGCTTTCTTT. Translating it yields CASSSSLAGGTEAFF.

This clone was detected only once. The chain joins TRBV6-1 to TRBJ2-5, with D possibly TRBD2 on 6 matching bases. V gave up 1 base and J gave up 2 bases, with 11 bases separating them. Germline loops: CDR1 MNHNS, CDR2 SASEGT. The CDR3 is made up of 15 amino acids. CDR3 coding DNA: TGTGCCAGCAGTGAAGGGTCCCGGGGGCAAGAGACCCAGTACTTC. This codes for CASSEGSRGQETQYF.

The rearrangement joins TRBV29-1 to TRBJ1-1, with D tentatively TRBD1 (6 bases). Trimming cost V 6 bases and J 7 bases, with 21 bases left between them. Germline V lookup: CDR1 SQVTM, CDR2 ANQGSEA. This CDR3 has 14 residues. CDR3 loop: CSVPGGQGRGEAFF. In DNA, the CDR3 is TGCAGCGTCCCCGGGGGGCAGGGAAGGGGTGAAGCTTTCTTT.

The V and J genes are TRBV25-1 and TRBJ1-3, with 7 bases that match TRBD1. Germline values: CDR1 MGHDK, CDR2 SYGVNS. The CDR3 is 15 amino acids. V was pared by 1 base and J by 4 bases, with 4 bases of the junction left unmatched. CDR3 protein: CASSESVDRGNTIYF. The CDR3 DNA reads TGTGCCAGCAGTGAATCTGTGGACAGGGGAAACACCATATATTTT.

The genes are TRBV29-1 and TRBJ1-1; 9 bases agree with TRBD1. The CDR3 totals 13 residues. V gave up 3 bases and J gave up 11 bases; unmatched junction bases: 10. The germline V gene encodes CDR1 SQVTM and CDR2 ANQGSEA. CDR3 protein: CSVDPGQGSKAFF. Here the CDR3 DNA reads TGCAGCGTTGACCCGGGACAGGGAAGTAAGGCTTTCTTT.

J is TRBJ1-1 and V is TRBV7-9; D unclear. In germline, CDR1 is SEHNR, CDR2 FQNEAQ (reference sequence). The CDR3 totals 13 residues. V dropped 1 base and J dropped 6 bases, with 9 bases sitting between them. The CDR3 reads CASSLGRWAEAFF. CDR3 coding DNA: TGTGCCAGCAGCTTAGGGAGGTGGGCTGAAGCTTTCTTT. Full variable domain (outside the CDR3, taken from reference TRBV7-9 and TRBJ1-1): DTGVSQNPRHKITKRGQNVTFRCDPISEHNRLYWYRQTLGQGPEFLTYFQNEAQLEKSRLLSDRFSAERPKGSFSTLEIQRTEQGDSAMYLCASSLGRWAEAFFGQGTRLTVV.

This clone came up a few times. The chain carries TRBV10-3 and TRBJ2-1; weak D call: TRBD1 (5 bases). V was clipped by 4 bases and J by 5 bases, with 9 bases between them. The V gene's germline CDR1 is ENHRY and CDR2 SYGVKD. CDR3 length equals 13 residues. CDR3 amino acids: CAISAQANNEQFF. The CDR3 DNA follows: TGTGCCATCAGTGCACAGGCTAACAATGAGCAGTTCTTC.